These 30 T cell receptor beta chains came from one sample sequenced in a study of PD-L1 blockade in urothelial cancer. Measured with immunoSEQ multiplex PCR; TCRdb has only the in-frame clones, and not every one. Of about 49,000 clones listed, more than 65% are singletons. The time point denotes: pretreatment peripheral blood. The source material was PBMCs, sampled around atezolizumab (anti-PD-L1) treatment. These receptors came from a man aged 65-85 years with urothelial cancer.

The V and J genes are TRBV7-6 and TRBJ2-7; 10 bases line up with TRBD2. Per the germline V gene, CDR1 is SGHVS and CDR2 is FNYEAQ. CDR3 size: 16 residues. The trim removed 1 base at V and 6 bases at J, leaving 9 bases unmatched. For the CDR3, the DNA is TGTGCCAGCAGCTTAGTCCCGCTAGCGGGAGAAGGCGAGCAGTACTTC. It translates to CASSLVPLAGEGEQYF.

The CDR3 nucleotides are TGTGCCAGCAGTTTATGGTCTAGCGGAAGCACAGATACGCAGTATTTT. It codes for CASSLWSSGSTDTQYF. V usage is TRBV28 and J usage is TRBJ2-3; TRBD2 matches at 7 bases. The germline V gene has CDR1 MDHEN and CDR2 SYDVKM. With V trimmed by 0 bases and J by 0 bases, 3 bases remained unmatched. CDR3 size: 16 residues.

This sequence joins TRBV28 and TRBJ1-1; possibly TRBD1 for D (5 bases). Trimming left V 2 bases short and J 3 bases short, with 16 bases between. CDR3 size: 16 residues. Germline V gene lookup returns CDR1 MDHEN and CDR2 SYDVKM. This chain's CDR3 is CASSLHGAGRDTEAFF. CDR3 coding DNA: TGTGCCAGCAGTTTACATGGGGCCGGCCGGGACACTGAAGCTTTCTTT.

The chain combines TRBV2 with TRBJ2-7; 7 bases match TRBD2. The J segment lost 2 bases and the V segment lost 6 bases, leaving 13 bases of the junction unmatched. This CDR3 is 16 amino acids long. Germline assignment: CDR1 SNHLY and CDR2 FYNNEI. Here the CDR3 reads CASSSTLGRRTYEQYF. The CDR3, as DNA: TGTGCCAGCAGCTCTACGCTCGGGAGGAGGACCTACGAGCAGTACTTC. The entire variable domain, with the rest obtained from reference TRBV2 and TRBJ2-7, is as follows: EPEVTQTPSHQVTQMGQEVILRCVPISNHLYFYWYRQILGQKVEFLVSFYNNEISEKSEIFDDQFSVERPDGSNFTLKIRSTKLEDSAMYFCASSSTLGRRTYEQYFGPGTRLTVT.

This chain links TRBV28 with TRBJ2-6; D might be TRBD1 (6 bases). This CDR3 is built from 16 residues. Germline V gives CDR1 MDHEN, CDR2 SYDVKM. V gave up 7 bases and J gave up 2 bases, with 15 bases separating them. The CDR3 loop is CASIGARGPGANVLTF. The CDR3 coding sequence is TGTGCCAGCATTGGAGCCAGGGGCCCTGGGGCCAACGTCCTGACTTTC.

V is TRBV18 and J is TRBJ1-1, with 8 bases matching TRBD1. Germline lookup yields CDR1 KGHSH and CDR2 LQKENI. V was pared by 8 bases and J by 4 bases, with 3 bases of the junction left unmatched. The CDR3 sequence is 12 residues long. The CDR3 protein is CASNTGGTEAFF. CDR3 in DNA: TGTGCCAGCAACACAGGGGGCACTGAAGCTTTCTTT.

The chain links TRBV4-2 to TRBJ2-5; D is perhaps TRBD1 (5 bases). Germline values: CDR1 LGHNA, CDR2 YNFKEQ. CDR3 length: 14 residues. The V gene lost 6 bases and the J gene lost 0 bases, with 11 bases spanning the gap. This CDR3 is CASSQTEYQETQYF. DNA for the CDR3: TGTGCCAGCAGTCAGACAGAGTACCAAGAGACCCAGTACTTC.

The chain couples TRBV5-1 to TRBJ1-2; no reliable D call. CDR1 SGHRS and CDR2 YFSETQ come from the germline V gene. This CDR3 has 14 amino acids. V was shortened by 4 bases and J by 0 bases, with 10 bases between the two germline ends. CDR3 sequence reads: CASSDTAANYGYTF. Here the CDR3 DNA reads TGCGCCAGCAGCGACACAGCAGCTAACTATGGCTACACCTTC.

The rearrangement links TRBV7-3 to TRBJ2-1, with TRBD1 matching 7 bases. V dropped 2 bases and J dropped 6; count of bases not matched to a gene: 7. CDR1 and CDR2 (germline): SGHTA, FQGTGA. CDR3 length equals 15 residues. Written as DNA, the CDR3 is TGTGCCAGCAGCTTATCGGCAGGGGGAATCAATGAGCAGTTCTTC. Its translation: CASSLSAGGINEQFF. Filled out from reference TRBV7-3 and TRBJ2-1, the complete variable domain reads GAGVSQTPSNKVTEKGKYVELRCDPISGHTALYWYRQSLGQGPEFLIYFQGTGAADDSGLPNDRFFAVRPEGSVSTLKIQRTERGDSAVYLCASSLSAGGINEQFFGPGTRLTVL.

The genes are TRBV10-3 and TRBJ2-1; unclear D gene. There are 12 residues in the CDR3. Germline values: CDR1 ENHRY, CDR2 SYGVKD. Trimming left V 10 bases short and J 6 bases short, with 13 bases between. The CDR3 reads CATTPNSNEQFF. The CDR3 DNA follows: TGTGCCACAACCCCTAACTCCAATGAGCAGTTCTTC.

This chain uses TRBV5-6 with TRBJ1-2; D perhaps matches TRBD1 (6 bases). Germline-derived CDR1 and CDR2 are SGHDT and YYEEEE. V was cut by 4 bases and J by 4 bases, with 17 bases left in between. The CDR3 totals 15 residues. The CDR3 nucleotides read TGTGCCAGCAGCGAACGACCCGGGACAACCTATGGCTACACCTTC. Amino acids: CASSERPGTTYGYTF.

This chain connects TRBV6-6 to TRBJ2-5; D perhaps matches TRBD2 (5 bases). The germline gives CDR1 MNHNY, CDR2 SVGAGI (reference sequence). Trimming took 10 bases from V and 5 from J, leaving 14 bases between them. This CDR3 comprises 12 residues. This CDR3 reads CAIQDAGETQYF. The CDR3 bases are TGTGCCATCCAGGATGCGGGTGAGACCCAGTACTTC.

The chain couples TRBV28 to TRBJ1-1, with TRBD1 matching over 8 bases. CDR1 is MDHEN, CDR2 SYDVKM, per germline. The CDR3 totals 16 residues. V lost 6 bases and J lost 6; bases outside the gene matches: 15. The CDR3 region is CASRTLRAGGLAEAFF. CDR3 bases: TGTGCCAGCAGGACCCTTAGGGCAGGGGGCCTCGCTGAAGCTTTCTTT.

This chain links TRBV9 with TRBJ2-4; 7 positions agree with TRBD2. The V and J ends lost 4 bases and 6 bases, in that order; junction bases with no gene match: 7. The CDR3 is made up of 14 amino acids. Germline assignment: CDR1 SGDLS and CDR2 YYNGEE. The CDR3 loop reads CASSTGEGRNIQYF. In nucleotides, the CDR3 is TGTGCCAGCAGCACGGGGGAGGGCCGAAACATTCAGTACTTC.

The J gene is TRBJ2-2, the V gene TRBV4-1, with 8 bases matching TRBD1. The CDR3 is 15 residues long. V trimming: 5 bases; J trimming: 3 bases; junction bases outside the gene matches: 5. CDR1 MGHRA and CDR2 YSYEKL come from the germline V gene. Written as DNA, the CDR3 is TGCGCCAGCAGCAAGGACAGGGTCGACACCGGGGAGCTGTTTTTT. This codes for CASSKDRVDTGELFF.

This chain links TRBV9 with TRBJ1-2; D call uncertain. CDR3 size: 13 residues. Germline assignment: CDR1 SGDLS and CDR2 YYNGEE. Trimming stripped 2 bases from V and 2 bases from J, with 7 bases between. The CDR3 region has the DNA TGTGCCAGCAGCGTTAGAACGAACTATGGCTACACCTTC. It translates to CASSVRTNYGYTF.

Only one count was recorded for this clone. V usage is TRBV5-5 and J usage is TRBJ2-3; D is possibly TRBD2 (5 bases). Germline-derived CDR1 and CDR2 are SGHKS and YYEKEE (reference sequence). The CDR3 is 17 residues long. V was cut by 4 bases and J by 6 bases, with 24 bases left in between. CDR3 DNA sequence: TGTGCCAGCAGCGATCGTCCTAGCAAACCGCACACCGATACGCAGTATTTT. Encoded protein: CASSDRPSKPHTDTQYF. The full variable domain, rest sourced from reference TRBV5-5 and TRBJ2-3, is DAGVTQSPTHLIKTRGQQVTLRCSPISGHKSVSWYQQVLGQGPQFIFQYYEKEERGRGNFPDRFSARQFPNYSSELNVNALLLGDSALYLCASSDRPSKPHTDTQYFGPGTRLTVL.

The V call is TRBV10-3, the J call TRBJ2-7, with 10 bases matching TRBD2. V lost 2 bases to trimming and J lost 0 bases; unmatched junction nucleotides: 4. CDR1 and CDR2 from the germline V gene are ENHRY and SYGVKD. The CDR3 spans 16 residues. CDR3 coding DNA: TGTGCCATCAGTGAGGGACTAGCGGATCTCTCCTACGAGCAGTACTTC. Translation: CAISEGLADLSYEQYF.

The chain has TRBV28 and TRBJ1-3; a weak D match, TRBD1 (5 bases). V lost 3 bases to trimming and J lost 4 bases, with 13 bases between them. The germline CDR1 and CDR2 sequences are MDHEN and SYDVKM. This CDR3 spans 15 amino acids. The CDR3 DNA sequence: TGTGCCAGCAGTTTCTCCAGGGATAGGGGAAACACCATATATTTT. Protein product: CASSFSRDRGNTIYF.

V gene TRBV7-8 combines with J gene TRBJ1-4; TRBD1 aligns across 8 bases. Germline assignment: CDR1 SGHVS and CDR2 FQNEAQ. Trimming took 7 bases from V and 4 from J; bases not matched to a gene: 5. The CDR3 extends over 14 amino acids. CDR3 residues: CASTQDRDNEKLFF. Written as DNA, the CDR3 is TGTGCCAGCACCCAGGACAGGGATAATGAAAAACTGTTTTTT.

CDR3: CAWSVQEGPAFF. The CDR3 DNA is TGTGCCTGGAGTGTACAGGAGGGCCCAGCTTTCTTT. The J gene is TRBJ1-1, the V gene TRBV30; TRBD1 is a possible D gene (5 bases). Germline V gene sequence: CDR1 GTSNPN, CDR2 SVGIG (reference sequence). V was trimmed by 0 bases and J by 10 bases, leaving 12 bases between them. CDR3 length: 12 amino acids.

The gene calls are TRBV20-1 and TRBJ1-2; no definite D call. With 5 bases removed from V and 4 bases from J, the gap between germline ends came to 8 bases. This CDR3 is built from 11 residues. Germline V gene data show CDR1 as DFQATT and CDR2 as SNEGSKA (reference sequence). The CDR3 protein is CSAERVYGYTF. The CDR3 DNA reads as TGCAGTGCTGAACGGGTCTATGGCTACACCTTC.

The chain has TRBV29-1 and TRBJ2-3; TRBD2 matches at 9 bases. V was pared by 3 bases and J by 0 bases, with 4 bases of the junction left unmatched. CDR3 length: 15 amino acids. From germline, CDR1 is SQVTM and CDR2 ANQGSEA. In nucleotides, the CDR3 is TGCAGCGTTGAGGGGCGGGAGGGGAGCACAGATACGCAGTATTTT. Translated, it gives CSVEGREGSTDTQYF.

This clone showed up just a few times. The rearrangement joins TRBV11-3 to TRBJ2-2; a weak D match, TRBD1 (6 bases). Germline CDR1 SGHNT, CDR2 YENEEA. The CDR3 contains 13 residues. Between the trimmed V and J ends, which lost 4 bases and 5 bases, there was a span of 8 bases. For the CDR3, the DNA is TGTGCCAGCAGCTCGACAGGTACCGGGGAGCTGTTTTTT. It codes for CASSSTGTGELFF. Full variable domain (rest looked up from reference TRBV11-3 and TRBJ2-2): EAGVVQSPRYKIIEKKQPVAFWCNPISGHNTLYWYLQNLGQGPELLIRYENEEAVDDSQLPKDRFSAERLKGVDSTLKIQPAELGDSAVYLCASSSTGTGELFFGEGSRLTVL.

The chain carries TRBV12-5 and TRBJ1-2, with D possibly being TRBD1 (6 bases). Between the trimmed V and J ends, which lost 1 base and 8 bases, there was a span of 14 bases. Germline V gene data show CDR1 as LGHNT and CDR2 as FRNRAP. This CDR3 is 14 amino acids long. Written as DNA, the CDR3 is TGTGCTAGTGGTTTGGCCAATCTCAGGGGAGGCTACACCTTC. It specifies CASGLANLRGGYTF.

This sequence joins TRBV5-1 and TRBJ2-3; maybe TRBD1 (5 bases). The germline V gene has CDR1 SGHRS and CDR2 YFSETQ. The CDR3 contains 16 residues. Trimming took 4 bases from V and 3 from J, leaving 18 bases between them. The chain's CDR3 is CASSPIQELGTDTQYF. The CDR3, as DNA: TGCGCCAGCAGCCCTATACAGGAATTGGGAACAGATACGCAGTATTTT.

J is TRBJ2-5 and V is TRBV4-1, with D uncertain. The CDR3 runs 14 residues. V was pared by 0 bases and J by 2 bases, with 7 bases between. CDR1 is MGHRA and CDR2 is YSYEKL in the germline V gene. The CDR3 nucleotides are TGCGCCAGCAGCCAAGATAACTGGCAAGAGACCCAGTACTTC. Its protein product is CASSQDNWQETQYF.

The chain couples TRBV4-1 to TRBJ2-1; TRBD1 might be the D (5 bases). Germline CDR1 reads MGHRA; CDR2 reads YSYEKL. V lost 1 base and J lost 10, with 14 bases in between. The CDR3 is made up of 14 amino acids. Written as DNA, the CDR3 is TGCGCCAGCAGCCAAGTTGAGGAATGGGGCGAGCAGTTCTTC. Its translation is CASSQVEEWGEQFF.

This rearrangement joins TRBV18 to TRBJ1-3; D unresolved. The V and J ends lost 1 base and 6 bases respectively, with 13 bases between them. The CDR3 extends over 15 amino acids. Germline V gene data show CDR1 as KGHSH and CDR2 as LQKENI. The CDR3 nucleotides are TGTGCCAGCTCACCACGCATCCGAGGAGAAAACACCATATATTTT. Its translation: CASSPRIRGENTIYF.

The chain has TRBV27 and TRBJ1-5; D gene unclear. Trimming removed 1 base from V and 1 base from J, with 8 bases in between. The CDR3 is 15 amino acids. Germline V gives CDR1 MNHEY, CDR2 SMNVEV (reference sequence). The CDR3 nucleotides read TGTGCCAGCAGTTTATTCACGGGGAGCAATCAGCCCCAGCATTTT. This codes for CASSLFTGSNQPQHF.